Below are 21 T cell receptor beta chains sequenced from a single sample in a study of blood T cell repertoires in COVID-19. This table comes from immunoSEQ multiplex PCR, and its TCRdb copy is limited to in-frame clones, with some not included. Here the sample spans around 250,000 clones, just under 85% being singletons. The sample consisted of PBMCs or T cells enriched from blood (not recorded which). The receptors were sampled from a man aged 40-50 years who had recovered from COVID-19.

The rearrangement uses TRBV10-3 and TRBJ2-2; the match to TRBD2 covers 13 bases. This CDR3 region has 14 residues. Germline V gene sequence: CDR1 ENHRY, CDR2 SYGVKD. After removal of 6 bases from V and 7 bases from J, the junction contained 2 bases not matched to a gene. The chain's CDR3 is CAIRGLAGDGELFF. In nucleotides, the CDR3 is TGTGCCATCAGAGGACTAGCGGGAGACGGGGAGCTGTTTTTT.

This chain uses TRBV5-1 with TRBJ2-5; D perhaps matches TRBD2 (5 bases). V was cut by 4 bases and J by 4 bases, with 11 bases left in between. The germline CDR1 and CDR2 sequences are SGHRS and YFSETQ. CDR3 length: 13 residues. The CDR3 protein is CASSPGVAETQYF. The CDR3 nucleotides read TGCGCCAGCAGCCCCGGGGTAGCAGAGACCCAGTACTTC.

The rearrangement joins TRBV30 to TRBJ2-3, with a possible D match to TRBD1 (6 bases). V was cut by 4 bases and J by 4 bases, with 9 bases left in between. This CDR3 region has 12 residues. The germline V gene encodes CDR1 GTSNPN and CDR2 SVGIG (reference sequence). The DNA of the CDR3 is TGTGCCTGGAACAGGGTACCAGATACGCAGTATTTT. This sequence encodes CAWNRVPDTQYF.

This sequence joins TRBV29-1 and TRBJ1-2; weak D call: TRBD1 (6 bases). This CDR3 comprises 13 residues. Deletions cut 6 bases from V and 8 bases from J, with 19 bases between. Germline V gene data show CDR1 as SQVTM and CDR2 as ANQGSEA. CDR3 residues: CSVGTSTSGGYTF. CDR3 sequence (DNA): TGCAGCGTGGGGACATCGACTTCGGGGGGCTACACCTTC.

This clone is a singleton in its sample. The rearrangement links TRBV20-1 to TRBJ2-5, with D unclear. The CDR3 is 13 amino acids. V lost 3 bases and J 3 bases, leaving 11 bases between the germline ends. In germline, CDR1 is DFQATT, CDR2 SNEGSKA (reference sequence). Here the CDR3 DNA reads TGCAGTGCTAGTAGGTCGGCGGAAGAGACCCAGTACTTC. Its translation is CSASRSAEETQYF.

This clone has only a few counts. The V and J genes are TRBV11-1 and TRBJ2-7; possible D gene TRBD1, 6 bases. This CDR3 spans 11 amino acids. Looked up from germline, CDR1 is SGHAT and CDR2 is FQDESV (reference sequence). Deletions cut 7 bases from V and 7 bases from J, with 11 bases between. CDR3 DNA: TGTGCCAGCACGGGACATCGGGAGCAGTACTTC. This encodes CASTGHREQYF.

The CDR3 protein is CASTLDRATRNEQYF. In DNA form, the CDR3 reads TGTGCCAGCACCCTGGACAGGGCTACTAGGAACGAGCAGTACTTC. The chain employs TRBV28 and TRBJ2-7, with 8 bases lining up with TRBD1. V gave up 7 bases and J gave up 5 bases; unmatched junction bases: 13. Germline V gene data show CDR1 as MDHEN and CDR2 as SYDVKM. The CDR3 covers 15 residues.

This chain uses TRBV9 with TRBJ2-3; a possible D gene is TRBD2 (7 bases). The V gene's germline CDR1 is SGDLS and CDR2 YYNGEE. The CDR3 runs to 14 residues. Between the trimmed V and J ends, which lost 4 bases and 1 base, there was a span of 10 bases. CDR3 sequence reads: CASSQGGGTDTQYF. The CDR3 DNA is TGTGCCAGCAGCCAAGGGGGGGGCACAGATACGCAGTATTTT.

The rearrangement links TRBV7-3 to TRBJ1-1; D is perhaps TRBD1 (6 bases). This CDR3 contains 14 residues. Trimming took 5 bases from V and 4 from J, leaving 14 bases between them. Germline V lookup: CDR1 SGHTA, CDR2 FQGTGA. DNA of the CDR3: TGTGCCAGCAGCGCCCAAACAGGGTTCACTGAAGCTTTCTTT. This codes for CASSAQTGFTEAFF.

CDR3 protein: CSVEDPSTSGRSGETQYF. The CDR3 DNA sequence: TGCAGCGTTGAAGATCCATCGACTAGCGGGAGATCGGGGGAGACCCAGTACTTC. The chain couples TRBV29-1 to TRBJ2-5; 12 nucleotides align to TRBD2. This CDR3 has 18 amino acids. Germline CDR1 is SQVTM and CDR2 is ANQGSEA. With 0 bases clipped from V and 5 bases from J, the junction kept 13 bases outside the gene matches.

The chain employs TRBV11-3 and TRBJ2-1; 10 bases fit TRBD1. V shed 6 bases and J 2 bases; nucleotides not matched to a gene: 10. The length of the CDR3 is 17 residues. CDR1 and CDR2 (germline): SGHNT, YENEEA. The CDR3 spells CASSQRYGTGAYNEQFF. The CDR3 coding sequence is TGTGCCAGCAGTCAAAGATATGGGACAGGGGCCTACAATGAGCAGTTCTTC. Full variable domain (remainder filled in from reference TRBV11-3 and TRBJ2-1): EAGVVQSPRYKIIEKKQPVAFWCNPISGHNTLYWYLQNLGQGPELLIRYENEEAVDDSQLPKDRFSAERLKGVDSTLKIQPAELGDSAVYLCASSQRYGTGAYNEQFFGPGTRLTVL.

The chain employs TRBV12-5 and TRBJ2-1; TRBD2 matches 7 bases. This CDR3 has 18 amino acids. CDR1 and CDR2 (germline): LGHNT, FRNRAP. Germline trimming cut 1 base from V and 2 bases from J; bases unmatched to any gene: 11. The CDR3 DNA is TGTGCTAGTGGTTTGGACATTCTCCAAGCGGGGACCTACAATGAGCAGTTCTTC. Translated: CASGLDILQAGTYNEQFF. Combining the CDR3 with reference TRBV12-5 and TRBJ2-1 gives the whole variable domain DARVTQTPRHKVTEMGQEVTMRCQPILGHNTVFWYRQTMMQGLELLAYFRNRAPLDDSGMPKDRFSAEMPDATLATLKIQPSEPRDSAVYFCASGLDILQAGTYNEQFFGPGTRLTVL.

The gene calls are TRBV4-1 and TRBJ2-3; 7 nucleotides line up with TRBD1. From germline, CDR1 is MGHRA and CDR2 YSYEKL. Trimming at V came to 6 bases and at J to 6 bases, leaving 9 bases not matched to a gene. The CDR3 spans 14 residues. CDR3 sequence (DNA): TGCGCCAGCAGACCAGACAGGGCGAGTGATACGCAGTATTTT. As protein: CASRPDRASDTQYF.

The CDR3 DNA follows: TGTGCGGATAGCGGGGAAGAATGGTACAATGAGCAGTTCTTC. Its protein is CADSGEEWYNEQFF. The chain links TRBV2 to TRBJ2-1; 8 bases line up with TRBD2. The germline CDR1 and CDR2 sequences are SNHLY and FYNNEI. The CDR3 extends over 14 amino acids.

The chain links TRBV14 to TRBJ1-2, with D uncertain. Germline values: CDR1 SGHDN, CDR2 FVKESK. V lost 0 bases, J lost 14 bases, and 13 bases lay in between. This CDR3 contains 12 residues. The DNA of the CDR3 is TGTGCCAGCAGCCAAGAACACAGCCCGAAAACCTTC. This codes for CASSQEHSPKTF.

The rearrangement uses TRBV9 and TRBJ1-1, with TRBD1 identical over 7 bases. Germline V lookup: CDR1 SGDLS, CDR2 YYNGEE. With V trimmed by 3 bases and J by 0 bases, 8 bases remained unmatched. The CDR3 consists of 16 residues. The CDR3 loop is CASSATGSLMNTEAFF. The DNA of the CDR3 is TGTGCCAGCAGCGCGACAGGGTCCCTCATGAACACTGAAGCTTTCTTT.

CDR3 bases: TGTGCCAGCAGCGTAGGCGGGTCTAGGCAAGAGACCCAGTACTTC. It codes for CASSVGGSRQETQYF. J is TRBJ2-5 and V is TRBV9; TRBD2 is a possible D gene (5 bases). Trimming left V 0 bases short and J 2 bases short, with 11 bases between. The germline gives CDR1 SGDLS, CDR2 YYNGEE. The CDR3 covers 15 residues. Drawing the rest from reference TRBV9 and TRBJ2-5, the complete variable domain is DSGVTQTPKHLITATGQRVTLRCSPRSGDLSVYWYQQSLDQGLQFLIQYYNGEERAKGNILERFSAQQFPDLHSELNLSSLELGDSALYFCASSVGGSRQETQYFGPGTRLLVL.

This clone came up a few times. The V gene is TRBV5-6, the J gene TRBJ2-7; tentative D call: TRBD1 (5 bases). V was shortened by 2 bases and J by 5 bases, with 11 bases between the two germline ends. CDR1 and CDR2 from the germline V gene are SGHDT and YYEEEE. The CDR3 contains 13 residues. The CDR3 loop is CASSFIGAHEQYF. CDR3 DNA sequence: TGTGCCAGCAGCTTCATAGGGGCCCACGAGCAGTACTTC.

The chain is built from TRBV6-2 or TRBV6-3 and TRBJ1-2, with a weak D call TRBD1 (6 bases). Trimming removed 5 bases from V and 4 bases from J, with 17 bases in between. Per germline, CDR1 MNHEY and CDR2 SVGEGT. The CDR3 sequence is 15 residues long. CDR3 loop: CASSGFMTGSYGYTF. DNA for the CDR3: TGTGCCAGCAGTGGATTCATGACAGGATCCTATGGCTACACCTTC.

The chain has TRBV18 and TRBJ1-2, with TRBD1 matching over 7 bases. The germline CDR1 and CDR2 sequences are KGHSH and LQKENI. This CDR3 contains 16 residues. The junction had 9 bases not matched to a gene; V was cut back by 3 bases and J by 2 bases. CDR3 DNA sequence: TGTGCCAGCTCACCGGATCGAAGAGGGGGCAACTATGGCTACACCTTC. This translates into CASSPDRRGGNYGYTF.

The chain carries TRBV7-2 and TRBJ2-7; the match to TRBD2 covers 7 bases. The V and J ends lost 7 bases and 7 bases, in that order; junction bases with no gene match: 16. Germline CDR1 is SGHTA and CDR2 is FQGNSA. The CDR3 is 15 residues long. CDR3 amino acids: CASTKILAELREQYF. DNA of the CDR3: TGTGCCAGCACGAAGATCCTAGCGGAACTTAGAGAGCAGTACTTC.